The 17 T cell receptor beta chains reported below all come from one sample, sequenced in a study of blood T cell repertoires in COVID-19. Data came from immunoSEQ multiplex PCR; TCRdb stores just in-frame clones and leaves some out. The repertoire holds about 220,000 clones, with about 84% as singletons. The material sequenced was peripheral blood. These receptors were collected from a human donor in a cohort sampled during active COVID-19.

V is TRBV28 and J is TRBJ2-7, with D maybe TRBD2 (5 bases). Trimming took 5 bases from V and 0 from J, leaving 14 bases between them. The CDR3 covers 15 residues. The germline V gene encodes CDR1 MDHEN and CDR2 SYDVKM. The DNA of the CDR3 is TGTGCCAGCAGTGAACGCGAGGGTTACTCCTACGAGCAGTACTTC. It is translated as CASSEREGYSYEQYF.

J is TRBJ1-3 and V is TRBV7-9; no firm D call. The V gene lost 2 bases and the J gene lost 0 bases, with 8 bases spanning the gap. CDR3 size: 15 residues. Germline lookup yields CDR1 SEHNR and CDR2 FQNEAQ (reference sequence). The CDR3, as DNA: TGTGCCAGCAGCTTAACTTACGTCTCTGGAAACACCATATATTTT. This codes for CASSLTYVSGNTIYF.

The V gene is TRBV5-1, the J gene TRBJ1-1; possible D gene TRBD1, 5 bases. V was clipped by 0 bases and J by 2 bases, with 11 bases between them. This CDR3 has 15 amino acids. Germline CDR1 and CDR2: SGHRS and YFSETQ. Here the CDR3 reads CASSLVGGLNTEAFF. DNA of the CDR3: TGCGCCAGCAGCTTGGTGGGGGGACTTAACACTGAAGCTTTCTTT. Supplemented by reference TRBV5-1 and TRBJ1-1, the full variable domain reads KAGVTQTPRYLIKTRGQQVTLSCSPISGHRSVSWYQQTPGQGLQFLFEYFSETQRNKGNFPGRFSGRQFSNSRSEMNVSTLELGDSALYLCASSLVGGLNTEAFFGQGTRLTVV.

The chain recombines TRBV10-3 with TRBJ2-3; the match to TRBD2 covers 8 bases. Germline CDR1 ENHRY, CDR2 SYGVKD. There are 13 residues in the CDR3. J lost 2 bases, V lost 9 bases, and 4 bases had no gene match. CDR3 region: CAINSGNTDTQYF. In DNA, the CDR3 is TGTGCCATTAATAGCGGGAACACAGATACGCAGTATTTT.

The chain has TRBV5-1 and TRBJ2-7, with TRBD1 identical over 8 bases. This CDR3 has 16 residues. V dropped 2 bases and J dropped 0; count of bases not matched to a gene: 7. The germline CDR1 and CDR2 sequences are SGHRS and YFSETQ. CDR3: CASSFTGDRSSYEQYF. The CDR3 nucleotides are TGCGCCAGCAGCTTTACAGGGGACAGGAGCTCCTACGAGCAGTACTTC.

The V call is TRBV2, the J call TRBJ1-6, with D perhaps TRBD1 (5 bases). The germline V and J ends were trimmed by 4 bases and 10 bases, with 11 bases remaining between them. This CDR3 region has 13 residues. Germline V gives CDR1 SNHLY, CDR2 FYNNEI. The chain's CDR3 is CASSAGVSSPLHF. CDR3 coding DNA: TGTGCCAGCAGTGCGGGGGTGTCGTCACCCCTCCACTTT.

The genes are TRBV5-4 and TRBJ1-1, with 7 bases fitting TRBD1. The germline gives CDR1 SGHNT, CDR2 YYREEE (reference sequence). CDR3 size: 13 residues. V gave up 3 bases and J gave up 5 bases; unmatched junction bases: 4. The CDR3 DNA follows: TGTGCCAGCAGCTACAACAGGGGTACTGAAGCTTTCTTT. It translates to CASSYNRGTEAFF.

The CDR3 loop reads CASSRQGIATNEKLFF. CDR3 in DNA: TGTGCCAGCAGTCGACAGGGGATCGCAACTAATGAAAAACTGTTTTTT. The chain uses TRBV27 and TRBJ1-4; 8 bases align to TRBD1. The CDR3 length is 16 residues. V shed 5 bases and J 0 bases; nucleotides not matched to a gene: 5. Germline loops: CDR1 MNHEY, CDR2 SMNVEV (reference sequence).

This chain joins TRBV19 and TRBJ2-7; 8 bases fit TRBD1. The CDR3 length is 11 residues. Germline trimming cut 10 bases from V and 5 bases from J; bases unmatched to any gene: 4. Per germline, CDR1 LNHDA and CDR2 SQIVND (reference sequence). The CDR3 here is CATRTGNEQYF. The CDR3 nucleotides are TGTGCCACCCGGACAGGGAACGAGCAGTACTTC.

The rearrangement joins TRBV10-3 to TRBJ1-1; D remains unclear. This CDR3 is 13 amino acids long. Trimming stripped 0 bases from V and 9 bases from J, with 11 bases between. Germline assignment: CDR1 ENHRY and CDR2 SYGVKD. CDR3 sequence: CAISESAEVKAFF. In DNA form, the CDR3 reads TGTGCCATCAGTGAGTCGGCGGAAGTCAAAGCTTTCTTT.

The V call is TRBV27, the J call TRBJ2-1; perhaps TRBD1 as D (5 bases). The CDR3 runs 15 residues. Germline V CDR1 and CDR2: MNHEY, SMNVEV (reference sequence). Trimming took off 0 bases at V and 2 bases at J, with 8 bases between the two ends. The CDR3 DNA reads as TGTGCCAGCAGTTTATCAAGGGGCGCCTACAATGAGCAGTTCTTC. Its translation is CASSLSRGAYNEQFF.

This chain links TRBV2 with TRBJ1-5; the match to TRBD1 covers 7 bases. CDR1 is SNHLY and CDR2 is FYNNEI in the germline V gene. V was clipped by 3 bases and J by 1 base; unmatched bases: 3. The CDR3 is 15 residues long. CDR3 coding DNA: TGTGCCAGCAGTGAGGAGACAGGGAGCAATCAGCCCCAGCATTTT. This codes for CASSEETGSNQPQHF.

The chain couples TRBV15 to TRBJ2-2; TRBD1 aligns across 11 bases. Germline loops: CDR1 LNHNV, CDR2 YYDKDF (reference sequence). This CDR3 has 18 amino acids. V lost 0 bases and J lost 9; bases outside the gene matches: 12. The DNA for the CDR3 is TGTGCCACCAGCAGAGAGGACGGGACAGGGGGTACCGGCCGGGAGCTGTTTTTT. Protein: CATSREDGTGGTGRELFF.

J is TRBJ2-3 and V is TRBV11-2; possibly TRBD2 for D (6 bases). Germline CDR1 and CDR2: SGHAT and FQNNGV. The CDR3 has 13 amino acids. V was pared by 5 bases and J by 8 bases, with 14 bases between. For the CDR3, the DNA is TGTGCCAGCAGCCCCCGGGTAGCGGCTACGCAGTATTTT. Its protein is CASSPRVAATQYF.

The rearrangement uses TRBV5-5 and TRBJ2-1, with 9 bases that match TRBD2. CDR3 length: 14 amino acids. Trimming removed 4 bases from V and 7 bases from J; junction bases left unmatched: 6. Germline CDR1 reads SGHKS; CDR2 reads YYEKEE (reference sequence). CDR3 coding DNA: TGTGCCAGCAGCCCTGGACTAGCGACGAATGAGCAGTTCTTC. Residues: CASSPGLATNEQFF.

V gene TRBV4-1 combines with J gene TRBJ1-4; TRBD1 aligns across 7 bases. J was trimmed by 4 bases and V by 5 bases; bases with no gene match: 4. Germline assignment: CDR1 MGHRA and CDR2 YSYEKL. The CDR3 extends over 14 amino acids. In DNA, the CDR3 is TGCGCCAGCAGCTCAACAGGGGATAATGAAAAACTGTTTTTT. It specifies CASSSTGDNEKLFF.

In DNA, the CDR3 is TGTGCCAGCAGCCCACCTCGGGGATGGGAGACCCAGTACTTC. This encodes CASSPPRGWETQYF. The chain uses TRBV7-2 and TRBJ2-5, with D tentatively TRBD2 (5 bases). The length of the CDR3 is 14 residues. Trimming stripped 5 bases from V and 5 bases from J, with 15 bases between. CDR1 SGHTA and CDR2 FQGNSA come from the germline V gene.